This record covers a single T cell receptor beta chain. The entry originates in a study of T cell clones after liver transplantation. The CDR3 runs to 15 residues. J was trimmed by 9 bases and V by 6 bases; bases with no gene match: 11. CDR1 and CDR2 from the germline V gene are MNHEY and SVGAGI. TCRdb's table, derived via immunoSEQ multiplex PCR, lists solely in-frame clones and lacks some. The table has 95,000 to 110,000 clones, roughly four fifths seen once. This receptor was identified in a human donor who received a liver transplant. Sample: CD4+ T cells from blood, taken before liver transplant. The chain links TRBV6-5 to TRBJ1-6, with 7 bases that match TRBD1. CDR3 sequence: CASRPRQGRSSPLHF. CDR3 in DNA: TGTGCCAGCAGGCCTCGACAGGGTAGAAGTTCACCCCTCCACTTT.